Listed here are 16 T cell receptor beta chains from one sample, sequenced in a study of Tregs in tolerant kidney transplant recipients. Mixed chimerism was transient after nonmyeloablative marrow transplants from related graft donors. Produced via immunoSEQ multiplex PCR; TCRdb's table is partial and in-frame only. Of about 50,000 clones in the sample, approximately 89% were seen once. Sample: CD8+ T cells from blood (PBMCs), taken 12 months after the transplant. The receptors come from a human patient who received a combined kidney and bone marrow transplant. The graft donor may be the source of some T cells.

V gene TRBV9 combines with J gene TRBJ2-1; TRBD2 agrees at 10 bases. The germline gives CDR1 SGDLS, CDR2 YYNGEE. The CDR3 has 15 amino acids. The J segment lost 9 bases and the V segment lost 4 bases, leaving 10 bases of the junction unmatched. CDR3 DNA: TGTGCCAGCAGCTCAAGAGGGCTAGCGGGGGCTGAGCAGTTCTTC. Translated: CASSSRGLAGAEQFF.

The chain couples TRBV9 to TRBJ2-5, with D possibly being TRBD2 (6 bases). The CDR3 sequence is 14 residues long. The germline CDR1 and CDR2 sequences are SGDLS and YYNGEE. V was pared by 6 bases and J by 1 base, with 13 bases between. The chain's CDR3 is CASTMGGAQETQYF. CDR3 in DNA: TGTGCCAGCACTATGGGGGGAGCCCAAGAGACCCAGTACTTC.

The chain combines TRBV7-8 with TRBJ2-6; D uncertain. V dropped 2 bases and J dropped 1 base, with 12 bases sitting between them. The CDR3 sequence is 17 residues long. Germline V gene data show CDR1 as SGHVS and CDR2 as FQNEAQ. The CDR3 protein is CASSLIDLSSGANVLTF. The CDR3 DNA reads TGTGCCAGCAGCTTAATTGATCTGAGTTCTGGGGCCAACGTCCTGACTTTC.

The chain couples TRBV7-6 to TRBJ1-2, with unresolved D. Germline V gene lookup returns CDR1 SGHVS and CDR2 FNYEAQ. The length of the CDR3 is 15 residues. V was shortened by 1 base and J by 4 bases, with 13 bases between the two germline ends. The CDR3 DNA follows: TGTGCCAGCAGCTTAGGCACGTCTAGCGTCTATGGCTACACCTTC. Translating gives CASSLGTSSVYGYTF.

V usage is TRBV11-3 and J usage is TRBJ2-2; 16 bases agree with TRBD2. Germline V CDR1 and CDR2: SGHNT, YENEEA. The CDR3 has 18 residues. The J segment lost 7 bases and the V segment lost 5 bases, leaving 10 bases of the junction unmatched. CDR3 in DNA: TGTGCCAGCAGCCCACTGGGCGGGACTAGCGGGAGGGGCGGGGAGCTGTTTTTT. It specifies CASSPLGGTSGRGGELFF.

This chain links TRBV6-1 with TRBJ1-2; D unresolved. CDR3 length equals 15 residues. V gave up 2 bases and J gave up 6 bases, with 16 bases separating them. Germline-derived CDR1 and CDR2 are MNHNS and SASEGT. This CDR3 reads CASSEPAAPTDGYTF. The CDR3, as DNA: TGTGCCAGCAGTGAACCCGCCGCCCCAACGGATGGCTACACCTTC.

Regarding this clone: The junction differs from germline at one of its ends, possibly a read error. The same CDR3 arises from other DNA sequences in this sample as well. The chain joins TRBV11-3 to TRBJ2-5, with D unresolved. This CDR3 comprises 13 residues. The germline V gene encodes CDR1 SGHNT and CDR2 YENEEA. The CDR3, as DNA: TGCGCCAGCAGCTTAGTCGAGAAAGAGACCCAGTACTTC. Its protein product is CASSLVEKETQYF.

The chain recombines TRBV28 with TRBJ2-3; 7 bases align to TRBD1. The CDR3 is 19 amino acids. V lost 7 bases and J lost 0; bases outside the gene matches: 19. Germline CDR1 reads MDHEN; CDR2 reads SYDVKM. CDR3 amino acids: CASNTIKYGTDHSTDTQYF. Written as DNA, the CDR3 is TGTGCCAGCAATACCATAAAGTACGGGACAGACCATAGCACAGATACGCAGTATTTT.

This chain connects TRBV19 to TRBJ2-3; 12 bases match TRBD2. Germline CDR1 is LNHDA and CDR2 is SQIVND (reference sequence). CDR3 size: 18 residues. The V segment lost 1 base and the J segment 4 bases; nucleotides outside the gene matches: 9. The CDR3 sequence is CASSIVGVPSGRADTQYF. CDR3 DNA: TGTGCCAGTAGTATAGTGGGGGTCCCTAGCGGGAGGGCAGATACGCAGTATTTT. Full variable domain (rest looked up from reference TRBV19 and TRBJ2-3): DGGITQSPKYLFRKEGQNVTLSCEQNLNHDAMYWYRQDPGQGLRLIYYSQIVNDFQKGDIAEGYSVSREKKESFPLTVTSAQKNPTAFYLCASSIVGVPSGRADTQYFGPGTRLTVL.

The CDR3, as DNA: TGTGCCAGCAGCTCCGGACTAGCGGGAGGGTGGGAGCAGTTCTTC. The encoded protein is CASSSGLAGGWEQFF. This sequence joins TRBV5-6 and TRBJ2-1; 15 bases line up with TRBD2. V trimming: 3 bases; J trimming: 10 bases; junction bases outside the gene matches: 5. The CDR3 spans 15 residues. Germline CDR1 reads SGHDT; CDR2 reads YYEEEE.

The chain joins TRBV27 to TRBJ1-5; D is unresolved. The length of the CDR3 is 14 residues. Trimming removed 1 base at V and 6 bases at J, with 10 bases between. In germline, CDR1 is MNHEY, CDR2 SMNVEV (reference sequence). CDR3 protein: CASSLLGSGQPQHF. The CDR3 coding sequence is TGTGCCAGCAGTTTATTAGGGAGTGGTCAGCCCCAGCATTTT.

This chain joins TRBV6-5 and TRBJ2-1; possibly TRBD2 for D (6 bases). Germline CDR1 MNHEY, CDR2 SVGAGI. Trimming took off 1 base at V and 7 bases at J, with 11 bases between the two ends. CDR3 length equals 14 residues. CDR3 sequence reads: CASSYYAGTNEQFF. The CDR3 coding sequence is TGTGCCAGCAGTTACTATGCGGGAACGAATGAGCAGTTCTTC.

This chain links TRBV27 with TRBJ1-4; D is ambiguous. The V end was cut by 1 base, the J end by 6 bases, with 6 bases between. The length of the CDR3 is 13 residues. Germline lookup yields CDR1 MNHEY and CDR2 SMNVEV (reference sequence). The CDR3 coding sequence is TGTGCCAGCAGTTTATTAGCGGATGAAAAACTGTTTTTT. This encodes CASSLLADEKLFF.

The chain couples TRBV11-2 to TRBJ2-2; a possible D gene is TRBD2 (5 bases). There are 15 residues in the CDR3. Trimming removed 5 bases at V and 5 bases at J, with 15 bases between. The V gene's germline CDR1 is SGHAT and CDR2 FQNNGV. The CDR3 loop reads CASSPGWAGTGELFF. The CDR3 DNA follows: TGTGCCAGCAGCCCCGGGTGGGCGGGTACCGGGGAGCTGTTTTTT.

This rearrangement joins TRBV9 to TRBJ2-3; D not certain. The CDR3 contains 14 residues. The germline V gene encodes CDR1 SGDLS and CDR2 YYNGEE. Trimming cost V 1 base and J 0 bases, with 6 bases left between them. CDR3 amino acids: CASSVFGSTDTQYF. Written as DNA, the CDR3 is TGTGCCAGCAGCGTATTCGGTAGCACAGATACGCAGTATTTT. The full variable domain, completed using reference TRBV9 and TRBJ2-3, is DSGVTQTPKHLITATGQRVTLRCSPRSGDLSVYWYQQSLDQGLQFLIQYYNGEERAKGNILERFSAQQFPDLHSELNLSSLELGDSALYFCASSVFGSTDTQYFGPGTRLTVL.

The chain couples TRBV4-1 to TRBJ2-7; tentatively, D is TRBD2 (5 bases). Trimming pared 2 bases from V and 3 bases from J, leaving 17 bases between. Germline CDR1 reads MGHRA; CDR2 reads YSYEKL. This CDR3 has 16 residues. This CDR3 reads CASSQILAGGYYEQYF. Here the CDR3 DNA reads TGCGCCAGCAGCCAAATCCTAGCAGGAGGATACTACGAGCAGTACTTC.